This entry lists 10 T cell receptor beta chains sequenced from one sample in a study of early T cells in non-severe SARS-CoV-2 infection. Each CDR3 protein is one row after TCRdb ran MiXCR on the 5' RACE reads. The sample holds approximately 50,000 distinct CDR3 sequences, around 10% seen once. The specimen was whole blood. The receptors stem from an adult who was a healthcare worker with PCR-confirmed SARS-CoV-2 infection or an uninfected control (not recorded which).

This clonotype was counted many times. V is TRBV28 and J is TRBJ2-7; D possibly corresponds to TRBD1 (5 bases). CDR1 is MDHEN, CDR2 SYDVKM, per germline. This CDR3 comprises 14 residues. The V end was cut by 7 bases, the J end by 3 bases, with 16 bases between. The CDR3 coding sequence is TGTGCCAGCATTGAAGACAGCCGTGGCTACGAGCAGTACTTC. The encoded protein is CASIEDSRGYEQYF.

This clonotype was seen many times. The V call is TRBV6-2 or TRBV6-3, the J call TRBJ2-1; D remains unclear. The CDR3 sequence is 11 residues long. V gave up 3 bases and J gave up 8 bases, with 5 bases separating them. The germline V gene has CDR1 MNHEY and CDR2 SVGEGT. The CDR3 spells CASSYWYEQFF. DNA for the CDR3: TGTGCCAGCAGTTATTGGTATGAGCAGTTCTTC.

The chain links TRBV2 to TRBJ1-5; 7 nucleotides line up with TRBD1. V was pared by 9 bases and J by 1 base, with 9 bases of the junction left unmatched. Germline-derived CDR1 and CDR2 are SNHLY and FYNNEI. The CDR3 consists of 15 residues. CDR3 loop: CASASGGGSNQPQHF. DNA of the CDR3: TGTGCCAGTGCGTCAGGGGGTGGAAGCAATCAGCCCCAGCATTTT.

This clonotype was counted many times. The V gene is TRBV20-1, the J gene TRBJ1-2, with TRBD1 matching over 8 bases. Germline V gene sequence: CDR1 DFQATT, CDR2 SNEGSKA (reference sequence). This CDR3 contains 16 residues. J was trimmed by 1 base and V by 0 bases; bases with no gene match: 7. The CDR3 DNA is TGCAGTGCTAGAGATAGGTACAGGGGGAGTAACTATGGCTACACCTTC. Protein product: CSARDRYRGSNYGYTF.

At least ten counts were recorded for this clonotype. This chain links TRBV12-3 or TRBV12-4 with TRBJ1-2; 7 bases line up with TRBD1. With 5 bases clipped from V and 2 bases from J, the junction kept 5 bases outside the gene matches. CDR3 size: 14 residues. The CDR3 spells CASSPGTVNYGYTF. In DNA, the CDR3 is TGTGCCAGCAGTCCCGGGACAGTCAACTATGGCTACACCTTC.

This clonotype was found many times. V usage is TRBV27 and J usage is TRBJ1-2; TRBD1 agrees at 9 bases. Germline CDR1 reads MNHEY; CDR2 reads SMNVEV (reference sequence). There are 16 residues in the CDR3. V dropped 7 bases and J dropped 8; count of bases not matched to a gene: 17. The CDR3 nucleotides read TGTGCCAGCACCATTTACCCGGGACAGGGTTACGGCGGCTACACCTTC. Translation: CASTIYPGQGYGGYTF.

The chain uses TRBV28 and TRBJ2-7; D uncertain. V was trimmed by 11 bases and J by 5 bases, leaving 16 bases between them. In germline, CDR1 is MDHEN, CDR2 SYDVKM. CDR3 size: 12 residues. In DNA, the CDR3 is TGTGCCTCCCTCCATGCCGGTGACGAGCAGTACTTC. Encoded protein: CASLHAGDEQYF.

The gene calls are TRBV6-1 and TRBJ2-7, with 9 bases aligning to TRBD2. Germline-derived CDR1 and CDR2 are MNHNS and SASEGT. V dropped 2 bases and J dropped 7; count of bases not matched to a gene: 12. The CDR3 spans 16 residues. CDR3 loop: CASSERLAGGELEQYF. The CDR3 nucleotides read TGTGCCAGCAGTGAACGGTTGGCGGGAGGGGAGCTGGAGCAGTACTTC.

This clonotype occurred a few times. This chain links TRBV4-1 with TRBJ1-1, with a tentative D call TRBD1 (5 bases). V lost 1 base and J 5 bases, leaving 11 bases between the germline ends. The V gene's germline CDR1 is MGHRA and CDR2 YSYEKL. The CDR3 contains 14 residues. CDR3 DNA: TGCGCCAGCAGCCAAGGCGAGGGGTGGACTGAAGCTTTCTTT. This sequence encodes CASSQGEGWTEAFF.

This chain joins TRBV11-2 and TRBJ2-2; D is uncertain. Trimming stripped 5 bases from V and 2 bases from J, with 12 bases between. The CDR3 runs 15 residues. Per germline, CDR1 SGHAT and CDR2 FQNNGV. CDR3 in amino acids: CASSPDHFNTGELFF. CDR3 nucleotides: TGTGCCAGCAGCCCGGACCACTTTAACACCGGGGAGCTGTTTTTT. The complete variable domain, with remaining parts taken from reference TRBV11-2 and TRBJ2-2, reads EAGVAQSPRYKIIEKRQSVAFWCNPISGHATLYWYQQILGQGPKLLIQFQNNGVVDDSQLPKDRFSAERLKGVDSTLKIQPAKLEDSAVYLCASSPDHFNTGELFFGEGSRLTVL.